This section outlines one TCR beta chain sequence together with its context. Its specificity is not known. Terminally differentiated effector memory CD45RA+ cells were excluded from the naive CD8 cells, which were CD45RO-negative and positively selected for CCR7. This entry is derived from a study of shared clonotypes between healthy human individuals. In the original processing: ImmunoSEQ only sent back junction sequences with no quality scores, so filtering was done differently. Some clones are missing from TCRdb's copy, which holds only in-frame ones; the method was immunoSEQ multiplex PCR. Clone size and the V and J calls come from that table; the DNA yielded D and trimming. The table includes about 820,000 clones, roughly 92% detected once. General study findings and limits: Researchers sampled blood only, noting tissue repertoires likely differ. Generally, naive subsets (rather than memory subsets) showed larger estimated richness.

This receptor was taken from a man aged 30 to 39 in good health. The sample consisted of naive CD8+ T cells sorted from blood.

The CDR3 sequence is CATSTDRIPEQYF. Here the CDR3 DNA reads TGTGCCACCAGCACCGACCGAATCCCCGAGCAGTACTTC. V is TRBV15 and J is TRBJ2-7; D not certain. The germline V gene encodes CDR1 LNHNV and CDR2 YYDKDF (reference sequence). Trimming shortened V by 4 bases and J by 6 bases, and 13 bases separated the two germline ends. The CDR3 loop spans 13 amino acids.